This T cell receptor beta chain comes out of a study of CD4 T cells in relation to SARS-CoV-2 and coronaviruses. For this clone: The target antigen is unknown.

The repertoire was sequenced with immunoSEQ multiplex PCR; TCRdb's copy has only in-frame clones and lacks some. The table records about 36,000 clones, about four fifths of them present only once. The V and J ends lost 3 bases and 3 bases respectively, with 12 bases between them. Germline loops: CDR1 LNHDA, CDR2 SQIVND (reference sequence). The CDR3 is made up of 14 amino acids. Study-wide results and caveats: Monoreactive clones expanded significantly more to SARS-CoV-2 than crossreactive clones did.

Specimen: naive CD4+ T cells from PBMCs, cultured in vitro. The subset: naive CD4+ T cells isolated by negative enrichment. The chain has TRBV19 and TRBJ2-7; D is possibly TRBD1 or TRBD2 (6 bases each). This TCR was sampled from an adult with COVID-19. The CDR3 bases are TGTGCCAGTAGTATTTCTCGGGGGCTCTACGAGCAGTACTTC. Translation: CASSISRGLYEQYF.